The 21 T cell receptor beta chains reported below all come from one sample, sequenced in a study of T cell clonality in common variable immunodeficiency. The protocol was immunoSEQ multiplex PCR, while the TCRdb copy is restricted to in-frame clones and leaves out a portion. The sample offers about 28,000 clones and no singletons, the top ten holding roughly 3%. No antigen has been assigned to these receptors. Study-wide findings and caveats: Common variable immunodeficiency TCR beta sequences reportedly had fewer deletions and N-nucleotide insertions.

Specimen: peripheral blood mononuclear cells. These receptors all come from a human donor with common variable immunodeficiency.

This clone came up a few times. Coverage ceases 3 residues before the CDR3 finishes, and the germline J gene fills in the end. The V and J genes are TRBV5-1 and TRBJ2-5; the D gene is possibly TRBD1 (6 bases). Germline values: CDR1 SGHRS, CDR2 YFSETQ. This CDR3 contains 13 residues. Trimming pared 4 bases from V and 3 bases from J, leaving 10 bases between. Partial CDR3 DNA: TGCGCCAGCAGCACCAGGACAGAAGAGACC. Protein product: CASSTRTEET. The entire CDR3 protein is CASSTRTEETQYF.

Details on this clone: The CDR3 is cut off 3 residues early in the read; its end comes from the germline J gene. J is TRBJ2-5 and V is TRBV20-1; D unclear. This CDR3 region has 13 residues. CDR1 DFQATT and CDR2 SNEGSKA come from the germline V gene (reference sequence). V was cut by 3 bases and J by 0 bases, with 8 bases left in between. The chain's CDR3 is CSASVRYQETQYF. The DNA read from the CDR3 is TGCAGTGCTAGTGTCAGGTACCAAGAGACC.

This clone was seen many times. The CDR3 goes on 3 residues after the read ends, and that part is filled in from the germline J gene. The rearrangement joins TRBV18 to TRBJ2-5; D unresolved. Trimming removed 5 bases from V and 5 bases from J, with 12 bases in between. This CDR3 comprises 13 residues. Germline CDR1 reads KGHSH; CDR2 reads LQKENI. CDR3: CASSETLQETQYF. The sequenced CDR3 bases are TGTGCCAGCTCAGAAACCCTCCAGGAGACC.

This clone is medium-sized. The sequenced fragment ends 3 residues before the CDR3 boundary, so the rest is inferred from the germline J gene. The rearrangement joins TRBV2 to TRBJ1-5; 7 bases line up with TRBD1. The CDR3 length is 19 residues. With 0 bases clipped from V and 0 bases from J, the junction kept 11 bases outside the gene matches. The germline gives CDR1 SNHLY, CDR2 FYNNEI. The CDR3 DNA, read in part, is TGTGCCAGCAGTGAAGCAGTCTGGGACAGATTATATAGCAATCAGCCC. As protein: CASSEAVWDRLYSNQP. The whole CDR3 sequence is CASSEAVWDRLYSNQPQHF.

In this sample, this clone turned up many times. The read finishes 3 residues shy of the CDR3 end, and the germline J gene is used to complete it. J is TRBJ1-6 and V is TRBV7-6; 8 positions match TRBD1. This CDR3 has 14 residues. Germline-derived CDR1 and CDR2 are SGHVS and FNYEAQ. J lost 9 bases, V lost 5 bases, and 6 bases had no gene match. Partial CDR3 DNA: TGTGCCAGCAGCCGACAGGGGATAGGTTCACCC. Its translation: CASSRQGIGSP. The whole CDR3 is CASSRQGIGSPLHF.

This clone was seen ten or more times. The read terminates 3 residues before the CDR3 end, so the remaining end is supplied by the germline J gene. V and J are TRBV27 and TRBJ2-1, with 7 bases matching TRBD2. V lost 6 bases and J lost 2; bases outside the gene matches: 7. The germline V gene encodes CDR1 MNHEY and CDR2 SMNVEV (reference sequence). The CDR3 spans 15 residues. The part of the CDR3 DNA that was read is TGTGCCAGCAGCCTGACTAGCCCCCCCTACAATGAG. As protein: CASSLTSPPYNE. From start to end, the CDR3 is CASSLTSPPYNEQFF.

Note on this clone: The read terminates 3 residues ahead of where the CDR3 ends, so the germline J gene completes it. The chain links TRBV2 to TRBJ2-2, with D perhaps TRBD2 (5 bases). Germline V gene data show CDR1 as SNHLY and CDR2 as FYNNEI. The CDR3 sequence is 17 residues long. Trimming removed 6 bases from V and 6 bases from J, with 23 bases in between. CDR3 DNA, as far as it was read: TGTGCCAGCAGGTCCCTGCCGGGGATCGGTGATTCCGGGGAG. This sequence encodes CASRSLPGIGDSGE. Given in full, the CDR3 is CASRSLPGIGDSGELFF.

The table lists this clone with many counts. The CDR3 goes on 3 residues after the read ends, and that part is filled in from the germline J gene. V gene TRBV18 combines with J gene TRBJ1-1; the match to TRBD1 covers 7 bases. The CDR3 runs to 15 residues. V gave up 3 bases and J gave up 4 bases; unmatched junction bases: 8. CDR1 and CDR2 from the germline V gene are KGHSH and LQKENI. CDR3 sequence: CASSPKSGGGTEAFF. CDR3 DNA, as far as it was read: TGTGCCAGCTCACCTAAATCAGGGGGAGGCACTGAA.

This clone has a count of ten or more. The read terminates 3 residues before the CDR3 end, so the remaining end is supplied by the germline J gene. The chain has TRBV12-3 or TRBV12-4 and TRBJ2-3; TRBD2 aligns across 8 bases. This CDR3 has 16 amino acids. Trimming removed 5 bases from V and 4 bases from J; junction bases left unmatched: 11. CDR3 region: CASSPLGLAFSDTQYF. The DNA read from the CDR3 is TGTGCCAGCAGTCCCCTCGGACTAGCTTTTTCAGATACG.

This clone has ten or more counts. The read gets to within 3 residues of the CDR3 end, and the germline J gene fills in the rest. The V call is TRBV19, the J call TRBJ1-1; D possibly corresponds to TRBD1 (6 bases). The V end lost 5 bases, the J end lost 6 bases, and 16 bases lay between the germline ends. In germline, CDR1 is LNHDA, CDR2 SQIVND (reference sequence). The length of the CDR3 is 14 residues. The chain's CDR3 is CASSAPGVVAEAFF. The part of the CDR3 DNA that was read is TGTGCCAGTAGTGCGCCAGGGGTGGTGGCTGAA.

There are many counts of this clone. The read halts 3 residues ahead of the CDR3 end, with the missing end drawn from the germline J gene. The chain carries TRBV2 and TRBJ2-7; 7 bases agree with TRBD2. The junction had 4 bases not matched to a gene; V was cut back by 6 bases and J by 2 bases. The germline V gene encodes CDR1 SNHLY and CDR2 FYNNEI. The CDR3 is 13 amino acids. This chain's CDR3 is CASRPGTTYEQYF. Incomplete CDR3 DNA: TGTGCCAGCAGGCCAGGGACTACCTACGAG.

This clone was seen only a few times. The read falls 3 residues short of the CDR3 end, and the missing part is taken from the germline J gene. This chain uses TRBV20-1 with TRBJ1-6; D not certain. The CDR3 contains 17 residues. Trimming removed 1 base from V and 7 bases from J, with 20 bases in between. Germline V lookup: CDR1 DFQATT, CDR2 SNEGSKA (reference sequence). Incomplete CDR3 DNA: TGCAGTGCTAGAGGAATAACAGAATTTAGAGGCAATTCACCC. Amino acid sequence: CSARGITEFRGNSP. In full, the CDR3 is CSARGITEFRGNSPLHF.

CDR3 DNA (partial): TGTGCCAGCAGTTCCACAGGGCCGGGCTACGAG. It is translated as CASSSTGPGYE. In full, the CDR3 reads CASSSTGPGYEQYF. The chain joins TRBV2 to TRBJ2-7; maybe TRBD1 (6 bases). Sequencing ends 3 residues short of the CDR3 end; the germline J gene provides the rest. With 5 bases removed from V and 3 bases from J, the gap between germline ends came to 14 bases. Germline V gene sequence: CDR1 SNHLY, CDR2 FYNNEI. This CDR3 is 14 amino acids long.

This clone was seen many times. The read comes to an end 3 residues before the CDR3 does, leaving the germline J gene to fill in the end. The genes are TRBV23-1 and TRBJ1-5, with 8 bases aligning to TRBD1. TRBV23-1 is noted as an ORF with a role that remains uncertain. CDR3 length equals 16 residues. V lost 5 bases and J lost 6; bases outside the gene matches: 12. CDR3 DNA (partial): TGCGCCAGCAGTTCCATGACAGGGGTGGGGGGTCAGCCC. Protein: CASSSMTGVGGQP. The full-length CDR3 reads as CASSSMTGVGGQPQHF.

This clone was seen more than once but under ten times. The CDR3 end lies 3 residues beyond the end of the read and is filled in from the germline J gene. V gene TRBV7-2 combines with J gene TRBJ1-2, with TRBD1 matching 10 bases. This CDR3 region has 15 residues. Germline assignment: CDR1 SGHTA and CDR2 FQGNSA. The J segment lost 6 bases and the V segment lost 8 bases, leaving 12 bases of the junction unmatched. The CDR3 sequence is CASALGTGTGDGYTF. CDR3 DNA (partial): TGTGCCAGCGCTTTAGGAACCGGGACAGGGGATGGC.

This clone was observed at least ten times. The read halts 3 residues ahead of the CDR3 end, with the missing end drawn from the germline J gene. The V call is TRBV7-9, the J call TRBJ1-1, with 8 bases matching TRBD1. This CDR3 region has 15 residues. The germline CDR1 and CDR2 sequences are SEHNR and FQNEAQ (reference sequence). With 5 bases clipped from V and 5 bases from J, the junction kept 10 bases outside the gene matches. The CDR3: CASSEPGQGRTEAFF. CDR3 DNA (partial): TGTGCCAGCAGCGAGCCCGGACAGGGACGAACTGAA.

In its sample, this clone was seen many times. The read ends 3 residues before the CDR3 terminus; that terminus is restored from the germline J gene. The V call is TRBV29-1, the J call TRBJ2-1, with D perhaps matching TRBD1 or TRBD2 (5 bases each). The V gene lost 6 bases and the J gene lost 3 bases, with 12 bases spanning the gap. CDR1 is SQVTM, CDR2 ANQGSEA, per germline. This CDR3 contains 13 residues. The CDR3 protein is CSVREGIYNEQFF. CDR3 DNA, as far as it was read: TGCAGCGTCCGAGAGGGGATCTACAATGAG.

This clone occurred a few times. The read falls 3 residues short of the CDR3 end, and the missing part is taken from the germline J gene. The V call is TRBV6-2 or TRBV6-3, the J call TRBJ2-7; 13 positions agree with TRBD2. The J segment lost 3 bases and the V segment lost 6 bases, leaving 5 bases of the junction unmatched. CDR3 length equals 15 residues. Per the germline V gene, CDR1 is MNHEY and CDR2 is SVGEGT. The chain's CDR3 is CASRPGLAGNYEQYF. The sequenced part of the CDR3 DNA is TGTGCCAGCAGACCGGGACTAGCGGGGAACTACGAG.

This clone has at least ten counts. The read terminates 3 residues ahead of where the CDR3 ends, so the germline J gene completes it. The chain joins TRBV19 to TRBJ2-2; D gene ambiguous. CDR1 and CDR2 from the germline V gene are LNHDA and SQIVND (reference sequence). The CDR3 extends over 13 amino acids. Trimming removed 3 bases from V and 6 bases from J, with 8 bases in between. Here the CDR3 reads CASSIFYAGELFF. The CDR3 DNA, read in part, is TGTGCCAGTAGTATTTTCTATGCCGGGGAG.

This clone was detected ten times or more. The read halts 3 residues ahead of the CDR3 end, with the missing end drawn from the germline J gene. The chain joins TRBV2 to TRBJ2-3, with 8 bases aligning to TRBD1. Losses at the gene ends were 6 bases for V and 2 bases for J; bases not matched to a gene: 7. The CDR3 runs 15 residues. Germline V gene lookup returns CDR1 SNHLY and CDR2 FYNNEI. CDR3 bases read: TGTGCCAGCAGCCTTAGGACAGGGTCCACAGATACG. It specifies CASSLRTGSTDT. The entire CDR3 reads CASSLRTGSTDTQYF.

As to this clone: The read ends 3 residues early relative to the CDR3; the germline J gene fills the gap. The chain joins TRBV5-1 to TRBJ2-7; 7 nucleotides align to TRBD1. Germline V gene lookup returns CDR1 SGHRS and CDR2 YFSETQ. This CDR3 has 15 amino acids. Trimming removed 3 bases from V and 0 bases from J; junction bases left unmatched: 6. Incomplete CDR3 DNA: TGCGCCAGCAGCTCGGGACAGTCCCTCTCCTACGAG. It specifies CASSSGQSLSYE. The whole CDR3 sequence is CASSSGQSLSYEQYF.